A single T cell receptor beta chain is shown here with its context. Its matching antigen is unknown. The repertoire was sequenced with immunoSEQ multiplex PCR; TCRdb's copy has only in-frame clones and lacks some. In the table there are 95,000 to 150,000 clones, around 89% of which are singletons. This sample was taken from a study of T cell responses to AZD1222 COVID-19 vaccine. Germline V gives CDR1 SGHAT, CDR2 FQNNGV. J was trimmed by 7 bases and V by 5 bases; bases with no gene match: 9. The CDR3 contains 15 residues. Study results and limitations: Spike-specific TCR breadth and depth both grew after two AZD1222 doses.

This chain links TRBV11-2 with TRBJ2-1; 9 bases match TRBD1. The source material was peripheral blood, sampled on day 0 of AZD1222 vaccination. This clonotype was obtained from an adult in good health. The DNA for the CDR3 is TGTGCCAGCAGCATGGGACAGGGTTTTAGTAATGAGCAGTTCTTC. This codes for CASSMGQGFSNEQFF.